Sequencing of this T cell receptor (beta chain) was carried out in a study of blood T cell repertoires in COVID-19. Overall study context: PBMCs, B-cell-depleted T cells, or T cells provided the cDNA or gDNA that made up the material.

The CDR3 consists of 15 residues. Germline CDR1 SEHNR, CDR2 FQNEAQ (reference sequence). The germline V and J ends were trimmed by 2 bases and 3 bases, with 12 bases remaining between them. The repertoire was sequenced with immunoSEQ multiplex PCR; TCRdb's copy has only in-frame clones and lacks some. The profile shows roughly 130,000 clones, about four fifths of them singletons. This receptor was identified in a man of 80 years or more with acute or convalescent COVID-19. Sequencing used peripheral blood. This chain links TRBV7-9 with TRBJ2-3, with D maybe TRBD1 (5 bases). The CDR3 nucleotides are TGTGCCAGCAGCTTACCCTTGGACACGACAGATACGCAGTATTTT. Translating it yields CASSLPLDTTDTQYF.